A single sample is the source of the 24 T cell receptor beta chains below, sequenced in a study of T cells expressing NK-cell markers (dated by TCRdb to 2018 to 2021). The library came from 5' RACE. The listed sequencing device is Illumina HiSeq 2000. After TCRdb reprocessed the reads, each CDR3 protein sequence was kept as one row, without DNA. The table held for this sample gives about 160,000 distinct CDR3 sequences. Together, the top ten hold 20% of the sample. Specimen: blood T cells: a sorted CD56 or NKG2C T cell subset, CD4+ or CD8+ T cells, or bulk PBMC T cells (not recorded which). The receptors were sampled from a man aged 18-75 years in good health.

The chain uses TRBV5-4 and TRBJ2-1; TCRdb lists TRBD1, though no DNA is available to test this call. Germline V gene lookup returns CDR1 SGHNT and CDR2 YYREEE (reference sequence). This CDR3 comprises 14 residues. The CDR3 protein is CASSHTGVRPEQFF.

V usage is TRBV12-5 and J usage is TRBJ2-4; checking the TCRdb D call of TRBD1 is not possible without DNA. Per the germline V gene, CDR1 is LGHNT and CDR2 is FRNRAP. CDR3 length: 14 amino acids. CDR3 loop: CASGPGTLGGIQYF.

The V and J genes are TRBV5-4 and TRBJ2-7; with no DNA, the TCRdb D assignment of TRBD2 cannot be verified. This CDR3 is built from 15 residues. The germline V gene has CDR1 SGHNT and CDR2 YYREEE (reference sequence). The CDR3 loop is CASSLKGLAGREQYF.

The chain uses TRBV12-3 or TRBV12-4 and TRBJ2-3. The CDR3 contains 14 residues. This CDR3 is CASSYGPPGDTQYF.

The rearrangement links TRBV19 to TRBJ2-5. Germline CDR1 reads LNHDA; CDR2 reads SQIVND (reference sequence). The CDR3 loop spans 14 amino acids. This CDR3 reads CASSTRQGQETQYF.

The chain has TRBV4-2 and TRBJ2-6. CDR3 length: 16 amino acids. Germline-derived CDR1 and CDR2 are LGHNA and YNFKEQ. Here the CDR3 reads CASSQDSAAGANVLTF.

The V and J genes are TRBV6-2 or TRBV6-3 and TRBJ2-7; with no DNA, the TCRdb D assignment of TRBD2 cannot be verified. The germline V gene encodes CDR1 MNHEY and CDR2 SVGEGT. There are 14 residues in the CDR3. The CDR3 loop reads CASSYGGPFYEQYF.

V is TRBV10-3 and J is TRBJ2-7; TCRdb's assignment of TRBD2 cannot be checked, as there is no DNA. Germline loops: CDR1 ENHRY, CDR2 SYGVKD. The CDR3 consists of 18 residues. The CDR3 protein is CAISEAWRTSGGGVEQYF.

This chain connects TRBV11-2 to TRBJ2-7; there is no DNA to check the TCRdb D call of TRBD1. This CDR3 is 15 amino acids long. In germline, CDR1 is SGHAT, CDR2 FQNNGV. CDR3 sequence: CASSLWGRGGYEQYF.

J is TRBJ2-1 and V is TRBV19; absent DNA, TCRdb's TRBD1 call cannot be checked. The V gene's germline CDR1 is LNHDA and CDR2 SQIVND (reference sequence). CDR3 length equals 16 residues. The CDR3 spells CASSIGGRGVYNEQFF.

The chain carries TRBV12-3 or TRBV12-4 and TRBJ1-2. The CDR3 runs 16 residues. CDR3 in amino acids: CASSLALVATNYGYTF.

The chain uses TRBV12-3 or TRBV12-4 and TRBJ1-4. This CDR3 comprises 13 residues. Here the CDR3 reads CASSLGGNEKLFF.

The chain carries TRBV29-1 and TRBJ2-3. This CDR3 comprises 14 residues. Germline CDR1 reads SQVTM; CDR2 reads ANQGSEA. The CDR3 region is CSVEGYSYTDTQYF.

V usage is TRBV20-1 and J usage is TRBJ1-3. Germline V gene sequence: CDR1 DFQATT, CDR2 SNEGSKA (reference sequence). This CDR3 is built from 14 residues. CDR3 amino acids: CSARGGGSGNTIYF.

The rearrangement uses TRBV10-3 and TRBJ2-7; TCRdb reports TRBD2, a call that lacks DNA to check it against. Germline-derived CDR1 and CDR2 are ENHRY and SYGVKD. This CDR3 has 13 amino acids. The CDR3 protein is CAIAAGSTYEQYF.

The CDR3 is CASSLERRGVETQYF. This chain joins TRBV11-2 and TRBJ2-5; TCRdb's assignment of TRBD1 cannot be checked, as there is no DNA. The CDR3 loop spans 15 amino acids. Germline V gene sequence: CDR1 SGHAT, CDR2 FQNNGV.

The chain links TRBV7-9 to TRBJ1-1. CDR3 length: 17 residues. Germline V CDR1 and CDR2: SEHNR, FQNEAQ (reference sequence). The CDR3 spells CASTKRGPVNHNTEAFF.

V and J are TRBV7-9 and TRBJ2-3; absent DNA, TCRdb's TRBD2 call cannot be checked. The CDR3 length is 16 residues. The germline V gene encodes CDR1 SEHNR and CDR2 FQNEAQ (reference sequence). The CDR3 spells CASTRGPSGRTDTQYF.

The rearrangement joins TRBV6-1 to TRBJ1-1; TCRdb outputs TRBD1, but without DNA this stays unchecked. The length of the CDR3 is 15 residues. CDR1 and CDR2 from the germline V gene are MNHNS and SASEGT. The CDR3 sequence is CASTRGPGLNTEAFF.

The rearrangement uses TRBV28 and TRBJ2-1; TCRdb's D gene call, TRBD1, goes unchecked for lack of DNA. The CDR3 runs 15 residues. Per the germline V gene, CDR1 is MDHEN and CDR2 is SYDVKM. The CDR3 reads CASGIRHGGGGEQFF.

The rearrangement uses TRBV5-4 and TRBJ2-5; TCRdb selects TRBD2, and the lack of DNA leaves this call unchecked. The CDR3 totals 16 residues. In germline, CDR1 is SGHNT, CDR2 YYREEE (reference sequence). The CDR3 sequence is CASSHATLALEETQYF.

The V and J genes are TRBV12-5 and TRBJ1-6. The CDR3 length is 14 residues. Germline V lookup: CDR1 LGHNT, CDR2 FRNRAP. CDR3 in amino acids: CASASGVIYSPLHF.

V gene TRBV7-3 combines with J gene TRBJ2-2; the D call of TRBD1 rests on TCRdb alone, since no DNA is present to check it. The CDR3 extends over 16 amino acids. In germline, CDR1 is SGHTA, CDR2 FQGTGA. This CDR3 is CASSAPGQGADGELFF.

This chain links TRBV6-1 with TRBJ1-1. Germline CDR1 and CDR2: MNHNS and SASEGT. The length of the CDR3 is 15 residues. The CDR3: CASRNIGLAGTEAFF.